The 4 T cell receptor beta chains given below trace back to one sample, sequenced in a study of T cells in localized non-small cell lung cancer. Profiling relied on immunoSEQ multiplex PCR, and the TCRdb table lists in-frame clones only, not all of them. The sample includes 45,000 to 60,000 clones, about 86% seen only once; the top ten take roughly 2.5%. Material: PBMCs, obtained before any cancer treatment. These receptor sequences come from a man between 40 and 70 years old with stage II lung adenocarcinoma.

The chain links TRBV7-3 to TRBJ2-1; 9 bases fit TRBD1. The V segment lost 10 bases and the J segment 4 bases; nucleotides outside the gene matches: 8. This CDR3 is built from 14 residues. Germline CDR1 reads SGHTA; CDR2 reads FQGTGA. The DNA of the CDR3 is TGTGCCACCAAGCCGGGACAGGGTTACAATGAGCAGTTCTTC. It codes for CATKPGQGYNEQFF.

The V and J genes are TRBV5-1 and TRBJ1-2; TRBD1 might be the D (6 bases). CDR1 SGHRS and CDR2 YFSETQ come from the germline V gene. CDR3 length: 17 amino acids. With 3 bases removed from V and 0 bases from J, the gap between germline ends came to 18 bases. In DNA, the CDR3 is TGCGCCAGCAGCTATATACCCGGGACATCTCCTAACTATGGCTACACCTTC. Its translation: CASSYIPGTSPNYGYTF.

The sample holds one count of this clone. The rearrangement uses TRBV19 and TRBJ2-7; 8 bases are shared with TRBD1. There are 15 residues in the CDR3. Germline CDR1 LNHDA, CDR2 SQIVND (reference sequence). V dropped 6 bases and J dropped 3; count of bases not matched to a gene: 10. The CDR3 reads CASRPYAGQGYEQYF. The CDR3 DNA sequence: TGTGCCAGTAGACCTTATGCCGGACAGGGCTACGAGCAGTACTTC. Together with reference TRBV19 and TRBJ2-7, the CDR3 gives the full variable domain: DGGITQSPKYLFRKEGQNVTLSCEQNLNHDAMYWYRQDPGQGLRLIYYSQIVNDFQKGDIAEGYSVSREKKESFPLTVTSAQKNPTAFYLCASRPYAGQGYEQYFGPGTRLTVT.

The chain uses TRBV6-1 and TRBJ2-3; unclear D gene. The CDR3 is made up of 14 amino acids. Germline CDR1 is MNHNS and CDR2 is SASEGT. V was clipped by 3 bases and J by 0 bases, with 7 bases between them. CDR3 nucleotide sequence: TGTGCCAGCAGTGACAGCCCCAGCACAGATACGCAGTATTTT. Its protein is CASSDSPSTDTQYF.